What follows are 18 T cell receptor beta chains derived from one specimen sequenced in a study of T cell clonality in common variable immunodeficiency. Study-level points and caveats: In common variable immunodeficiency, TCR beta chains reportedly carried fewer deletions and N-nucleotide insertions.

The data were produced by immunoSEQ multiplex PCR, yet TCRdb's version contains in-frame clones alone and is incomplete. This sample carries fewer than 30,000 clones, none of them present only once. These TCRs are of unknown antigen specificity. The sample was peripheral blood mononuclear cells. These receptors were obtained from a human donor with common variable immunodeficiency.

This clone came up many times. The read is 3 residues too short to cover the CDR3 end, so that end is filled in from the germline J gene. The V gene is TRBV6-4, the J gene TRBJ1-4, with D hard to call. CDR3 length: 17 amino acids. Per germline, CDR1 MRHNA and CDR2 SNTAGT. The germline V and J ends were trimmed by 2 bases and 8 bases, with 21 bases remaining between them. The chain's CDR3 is CASSDRLRSDWKEKLFF. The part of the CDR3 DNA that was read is TGTGCCAGCAGTGACCGACTCAGGTCGGACTGGAAGGAAAAA.

The CDR3 is CAWSSRLGRGRREQYF. The sequenced CDR3 bases are TGTGCCTGGAGTTCCCGGCTTGGCAGGGGGCGCCGCGAG. This sequence joins TRBV30 and TRBJ2-7; TRBD1 matches at 8 bases. The missing CDR3 end, 3 residues past where the read stops, is filled in from the germline J gene. The CDR3 is 16 residues long. The germline gives CDR1 GTSNPN, CDR2 SVGIG (reference sequence). V shed 2 bases, J shed 6 bases, and the junction held 15 bases outside the gene matches.

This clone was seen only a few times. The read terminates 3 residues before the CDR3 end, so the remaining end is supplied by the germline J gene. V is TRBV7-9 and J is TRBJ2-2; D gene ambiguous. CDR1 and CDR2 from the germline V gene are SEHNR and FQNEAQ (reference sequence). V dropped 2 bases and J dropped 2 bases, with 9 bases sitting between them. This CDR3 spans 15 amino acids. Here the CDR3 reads CASSLPSVNTGELFF. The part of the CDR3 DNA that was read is TGTGCCAGCAGCTTACCCAGTGTTAACACCGGGGAG.

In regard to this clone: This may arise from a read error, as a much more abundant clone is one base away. The CDR3 DNA, read in part, is TGTGCCAGCAGCGGACAGGGTAATCAGCCC. Amino acid sequence: CASSGQGNQP. The entire CDR3 is CASSGQGNQPQHF. This sequence joins TRBV2 and TRBJ1-5; 8 bases match TRBD1. Coverage ceases 3 residues before the CDR3 finishes, and the germline J gene fills in the end. The CDR3 is made up of 13 amino acids. CDR1 is SNHLY and CDR2 is FYNNEI in the germline V gene. V gave up 6 bases and J gave up 4 bases; unmatched junction bases: 2.

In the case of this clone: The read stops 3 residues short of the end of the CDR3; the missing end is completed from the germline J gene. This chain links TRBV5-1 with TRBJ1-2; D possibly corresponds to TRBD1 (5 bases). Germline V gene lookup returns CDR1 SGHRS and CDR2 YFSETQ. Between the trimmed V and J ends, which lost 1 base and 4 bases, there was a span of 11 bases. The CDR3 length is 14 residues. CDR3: CASSLSWGGYGYTF. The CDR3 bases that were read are TGCGCCAGCAGCTTGTCTTGGGGGGGCTATGGC.

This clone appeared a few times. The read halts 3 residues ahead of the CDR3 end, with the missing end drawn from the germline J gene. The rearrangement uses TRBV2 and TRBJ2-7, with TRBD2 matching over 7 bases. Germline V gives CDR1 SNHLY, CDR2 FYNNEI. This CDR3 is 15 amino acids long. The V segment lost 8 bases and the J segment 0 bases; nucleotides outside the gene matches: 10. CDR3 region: CASWGSSGNSYEQYF. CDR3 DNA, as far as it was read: TGTGCCAGCTGGGGTTCTAGCGGAAACTCCTACGAG.

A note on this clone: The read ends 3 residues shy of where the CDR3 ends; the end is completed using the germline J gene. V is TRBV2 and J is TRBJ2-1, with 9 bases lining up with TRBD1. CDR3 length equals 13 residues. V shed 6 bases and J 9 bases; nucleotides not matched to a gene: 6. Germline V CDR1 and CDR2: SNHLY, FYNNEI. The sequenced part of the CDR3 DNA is TGTGCCAGCAGAGCACAGGGGGCTGGTGAG. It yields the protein CASRAQGAGE. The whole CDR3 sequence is CASRAQGAGEQFF.

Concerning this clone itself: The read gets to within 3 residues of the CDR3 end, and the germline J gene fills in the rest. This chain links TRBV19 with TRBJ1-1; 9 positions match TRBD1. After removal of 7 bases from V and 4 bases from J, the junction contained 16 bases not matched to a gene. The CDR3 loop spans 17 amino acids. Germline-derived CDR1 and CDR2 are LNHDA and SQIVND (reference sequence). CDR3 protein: CASTLVGTGFGVTEAFF. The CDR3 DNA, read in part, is TGTGCCAGTACCTTGGTTGGGACAGGGTTCGGAGTCACTGAA.

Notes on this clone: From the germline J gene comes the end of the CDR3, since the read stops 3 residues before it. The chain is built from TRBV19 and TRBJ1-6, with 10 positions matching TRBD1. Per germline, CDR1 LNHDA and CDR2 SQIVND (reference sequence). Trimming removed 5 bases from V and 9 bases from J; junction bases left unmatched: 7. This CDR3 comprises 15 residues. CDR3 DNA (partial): TGTGCCAGTAGTTTCGACAGGGGGCGGCGTTCACCC. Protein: CASSFDRGRRSP. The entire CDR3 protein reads CASSFDRGRRSPLHF.

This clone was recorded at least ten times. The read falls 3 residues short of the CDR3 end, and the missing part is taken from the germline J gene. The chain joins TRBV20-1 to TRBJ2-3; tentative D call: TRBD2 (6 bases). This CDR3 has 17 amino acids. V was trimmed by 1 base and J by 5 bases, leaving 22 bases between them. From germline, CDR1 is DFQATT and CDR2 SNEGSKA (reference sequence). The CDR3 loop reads CSARVTVGGLGVDTQYF. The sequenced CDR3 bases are TGCAGTGCTAGAGTTACGGTGGGGGGACTGGGGGTAGATACG.

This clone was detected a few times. CDR3 bases read: TGCAGTGCTAGGAAGGGACAGCACTATGGC. Protein product: CSARKGQHYG. Given in full, the CDR3 is CSARKGQHYGYTF. The gene calls are TRBV20-1 and TRBJ1-2; 7 positions match TRBD1. The read ends 3 residues shy of where the CDR3 ends; the end is completed using the germline J gene. This CDR3 is 13 amino acids long. J lost 3 bases, V lost 3 bases, and 4 bases had no gene match. Germline values: CDR1 DFQATT, CDR2 SNEGSKA (reference sequence).

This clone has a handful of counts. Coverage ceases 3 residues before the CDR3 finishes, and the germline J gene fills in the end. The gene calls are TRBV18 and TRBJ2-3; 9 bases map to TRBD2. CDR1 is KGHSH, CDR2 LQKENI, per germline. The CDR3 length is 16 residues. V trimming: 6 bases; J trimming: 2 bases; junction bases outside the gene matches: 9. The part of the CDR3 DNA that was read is TGTGCCAGCTCCGACCAGGGGACTAGCCCCACAGATACG. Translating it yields CASSDQGTSPTDT. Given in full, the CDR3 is CASSDQGTSPTDTQYF. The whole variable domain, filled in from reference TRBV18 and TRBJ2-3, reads NAGVMQNPRHLVRRRGQEARLRCSPMKGHSHVYWYRQLPEEGLKFMVYLQKENIIDESGMPKERFSAEFPKEGPSILRIQQVVRGDSAAYFCASSDQGTSPTDTQYFGPGTRLTVL.

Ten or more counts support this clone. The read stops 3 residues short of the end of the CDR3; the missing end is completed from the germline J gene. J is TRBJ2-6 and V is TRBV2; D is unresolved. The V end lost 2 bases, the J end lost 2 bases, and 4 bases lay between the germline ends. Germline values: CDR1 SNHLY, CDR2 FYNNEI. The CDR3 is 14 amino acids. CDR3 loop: CASSEQTGANVLTF. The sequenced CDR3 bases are TGTGCCAGCAGTGAACAGACTGGGGCCAACGTC.

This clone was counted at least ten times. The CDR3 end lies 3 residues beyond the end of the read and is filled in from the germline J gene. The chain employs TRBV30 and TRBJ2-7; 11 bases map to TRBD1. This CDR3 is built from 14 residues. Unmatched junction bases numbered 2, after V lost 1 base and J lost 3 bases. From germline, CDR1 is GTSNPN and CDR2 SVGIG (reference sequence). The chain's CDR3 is CAWSGTGGHYEQYF. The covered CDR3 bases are TGTGCCTGGAGTGGGACAGGGGGCCACTACGAG.

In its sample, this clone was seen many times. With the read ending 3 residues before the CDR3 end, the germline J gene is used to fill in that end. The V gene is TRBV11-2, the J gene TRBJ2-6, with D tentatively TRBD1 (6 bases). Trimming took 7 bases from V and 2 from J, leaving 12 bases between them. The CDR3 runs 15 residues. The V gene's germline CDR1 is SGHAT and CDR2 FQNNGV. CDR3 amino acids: CASTFTGTGANVLTF. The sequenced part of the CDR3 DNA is TGTGCCAGCACCTTTACAGGGACTGGGGCCAACGTC.

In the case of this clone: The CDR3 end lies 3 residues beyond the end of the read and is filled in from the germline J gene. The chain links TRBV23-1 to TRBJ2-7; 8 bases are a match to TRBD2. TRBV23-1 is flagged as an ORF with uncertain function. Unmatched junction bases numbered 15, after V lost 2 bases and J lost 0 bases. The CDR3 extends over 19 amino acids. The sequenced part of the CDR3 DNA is TGCGCCAGCAGTCAACACCCTCGGGGGGGCCCGATCCCCTCCTACGAG. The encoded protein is CASSQHPRGGPIPSYE. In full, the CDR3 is CASSQHPRGGPIPSYEQYF.

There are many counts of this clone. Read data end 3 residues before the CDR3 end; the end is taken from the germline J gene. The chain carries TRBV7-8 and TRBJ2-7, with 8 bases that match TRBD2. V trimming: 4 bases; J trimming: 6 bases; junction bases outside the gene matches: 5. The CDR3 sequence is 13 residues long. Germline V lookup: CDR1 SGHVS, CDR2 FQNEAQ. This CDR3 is CASSYSRGGEQYF. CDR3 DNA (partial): TGTGCCAGCAGCTACTCCCGGGGGGGCGAG.

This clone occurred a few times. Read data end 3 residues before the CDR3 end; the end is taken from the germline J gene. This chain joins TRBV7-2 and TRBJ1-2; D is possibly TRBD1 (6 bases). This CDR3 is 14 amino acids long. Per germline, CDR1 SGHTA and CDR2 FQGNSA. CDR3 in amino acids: CASSPSGTPWGYTF. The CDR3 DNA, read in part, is TGTGCCAGCAGCCCTTCCGGGACACCGTGGGGC.